The clone carrying this T cell receptor (beta chain) has ten or more counts. What it binds is not known. V shed 0 bases and J shed 8 bases, with 11 bases lying between them. This CDR3 has 15 amino acids. Germline CDR1 MNHEY, CDR2 SVGAGI. RNA transcripts yielded amplified TCR beta CDR3 regions. A first-round RT-PCR used HTBI primers, followed by a second-round multiplex PCR. Each CDR3 protein is one row after TCRdb ran MiXCR on the multiplex PCR reads. The sample contains approximately 160,000 distinct CDR3 sequences, 30% to 45% of which appear only once. This record comes from a study of Graves' ophthalmopathy and Graves' hyperthyroidism. Overall study findings and caveats: Sensitivity reached more than 70% and specificity 72.22% when the model predicted ophthalmopathy progression.

The specimen sequenced was peripheral blood. This sequence was found in a woman aged 40 to 50 with Graves' ophthalmopathy. The gene calls are TRBV6-5 and TRBJ1-6; no clear D. The DNA of the CDR3 is TGTGCCAGCAGTTACTCCCCGGAGGTCGATTCACCCCTCCACTTT. Its translation is CASSYSPEVDSPLHF.